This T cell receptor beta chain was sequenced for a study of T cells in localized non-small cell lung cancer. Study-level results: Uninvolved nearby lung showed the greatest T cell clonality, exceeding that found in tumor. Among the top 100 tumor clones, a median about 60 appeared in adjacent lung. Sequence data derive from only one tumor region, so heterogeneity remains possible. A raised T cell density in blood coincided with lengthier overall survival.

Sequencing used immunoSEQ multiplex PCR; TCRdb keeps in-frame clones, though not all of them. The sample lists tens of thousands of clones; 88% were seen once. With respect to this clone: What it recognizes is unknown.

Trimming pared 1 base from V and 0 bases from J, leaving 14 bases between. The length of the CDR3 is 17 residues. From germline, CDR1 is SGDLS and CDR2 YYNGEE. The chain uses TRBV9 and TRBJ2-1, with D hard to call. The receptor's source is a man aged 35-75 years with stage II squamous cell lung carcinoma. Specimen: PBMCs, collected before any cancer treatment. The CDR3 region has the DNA TGTGCCAGCAGCGTATCGGGCAGCCTTGTCTCCTACAATGAGCAGTTCTTC. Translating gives CASSVSGSLVSYNEQFF.